The entry that follows covers one T cell receptor beta chain sequence. The data stem from a study of human T cells and chemical hapten exposure. TCRdb re-called the 5' RACE reads with MiXCR, one entry per CDR3 protein. The sample contains some 150,000 distinct CDR3 sequences, around 4.4% of which appear only once. Unfractionated whole blood served as the source for total RNA extraction. CDR3 size: 17 residues. Trimming took 2 bases from V and 2 from J, leaving 16 bases between them. The TCR sequence derives from a female donor in good health. The chain combines TRBV12-3 or TRBV12-4 with TRBJ2-1; tentatively, D is TRBD2 (7 bases). CDR3 nucleotides: TGTGCCAGCAGTTTACTGGGGGGGCTTTCCCCCTACAATGAGCAGTTCTTC. It encodes CASSLLGGLSPYNEQFF.